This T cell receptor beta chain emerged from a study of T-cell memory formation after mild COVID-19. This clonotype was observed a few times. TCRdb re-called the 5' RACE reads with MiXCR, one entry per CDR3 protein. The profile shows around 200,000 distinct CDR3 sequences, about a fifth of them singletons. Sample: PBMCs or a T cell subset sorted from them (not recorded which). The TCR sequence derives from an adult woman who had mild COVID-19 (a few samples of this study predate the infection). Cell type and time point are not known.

The CDR3 DNA reads as TGCAGTGCTAGGGCGATAGGGTCAGGGGCTTTCTCTGGAAACACCATATATTTT. Translating gives CSARAIGSGAFSGNTIYF. The V call is TRBV20-1, the J call TRBJ1-3, with D possibly matching TRBD1 (6 bases). CDR1 DFQATT and CDR2 SNEGSKA come from the germline V gene (reference sequence). V lost 3 bases, J lost 0 bases, and 21 bases lay in between. The CDR3 runs to 18 residues.